The present entry profiles one TCR beta chain with its context. Its antigen is still unknown. Base qualities are missing; no much larger clone stands one base away. The source of the sample is a study of blood T cell repertoires in COVID-19 (dated by TCRdb to the early 2020s). Turning to the overall study: Collaborator samples came from the United States, Italy and Spain and covered acute and convalescent phases of COVID-19. The samples were drawn from two sources: the first 160 participants of the ongoing ImmuneRACE study, and 1,000 to 1,500 subjects contributed by 6 global collaborators. The repertoires were released in a freely available public database meant as a resource for research on the immune response to SARS-CoV-2. The prospective study material was composed of cDNA or gDNA derived from T cells, B-cell-depleted T cells, or PBMCs. Subjects who had been exposed to COVID-19, were actively infected with it, or had recovered from it provided the deeply sampled blood TCRbeta repertoires that made up the dataset. Nearly every sample came with metadata listing a de-identified subject ID, COVID-19 status, age in years and sex. Where available, HLA class I and class II types were obtained from metadata supplied by the sample provider rather than from assay-based typing. Study-wide findings and limitations: How much clinical and demographic metadata was included differed by source and by participant, and the metadata was provided uncurated.

Collaborating institutions collected whole blood in K2EDTA tubes following their own protocols. For TCRbeta analysis, collaborators shipped samples as frozen whole blood, isolated PBMCs, or DNA extracted from either of those sample types. Trimming costs V 8 bases and J 1 base, and their ends lie 18 bases apart. The germline V gene gives CDR1 as SNHLY and CDR2 as FYNNEI. The CDR3, from cysteine to phenylalanine, totals 16 residues. Only CDR3 DNA is held: 48 bases, read in frame from base 1. TCRbeta CDR3 regions were amplified from genomic DNA using the immunoSEQ Assay, a bias-controlled multiplex PCR. The published analysis was carried out like this. Nucleated cell counts per sample were estimated from amplification of reference gene primers within the assay. To quantify the absolute abundance of each unique TCRbeta CDR3 rearrangement, sequence reads were collapsed and filtered. For each sample, productive Simpson clonality was calculated by taking the square root of Simpson's diversity index across productive rearrangements. TCRdb took over this immuneACCESS table, retaining in-frame rearrangements with V and J assigned. Such tables are incomplete; in checked studies, under half of the missing clones stem from an unresolved V gene, and the remainder is unexplained. V and J calls and clone size are as listed in that table; D and trimming were resolved from the DNA. Present in this sample are about 190,000 clones, 78% of which were seen just once. The top ten clones comprise 2.5% to 3% of the sample.

This chain joins TRBV2 to TRBJ2-4; possibly the D gene is TRBD2, per 7 matching bases. The sample taken for sequencing was peripheral blood. The sequence was collected from a woman older than 75 with active or convalescent COVID-19. The CDR3 corresponds to CASLLGGLGAKNIQYF. The DNA sequence follows: TGTGCCAGCCTCCTCGGGGGGCTTGGGGCCAAAAACATTCAGTACTTC.